These 25 T cell receptor beta chains were all obtained from the same sample, sequenced in a study of blood T cell repertoires in COVID-19. Using immunoSEQ multiplex PCR, the repertoire was profiled, and TCRdb retains in-frame clones only, with some absent. The table has some 100,000 clones, around 90% seen once. Sequencing input: peripheral blood. These TCRs come from a woman aged 55-70 years with acute or convalescent COVID-19.

The chain recombines TRBV7-9 with TRBJ1-2; no clear D. There are 13 residues in the CDR3. V shed 1 base and J shed 5 bases, with 8 bases lying between them. Germline-derived CDR1 and CDR2 are SEHNR and FQNEAQ (reference sequence). This CDR3 reads CASSLEGVYGYTF. CDR3 bases: TGTGCCAGCAGCTTAGAGGGAGTTTATGGCTACACCTTC.

J is TRBJ2-1 and V is TRBV28; 8 bases line up with TRBD2. The V and J ends lost 5 bases and 2 bases, in that order; junction bases with no gene match: 5. CDR3 length: 15 residues. Per germline, CDR1 MDHEN and CDR2 SYDVKM. Written as DNA, the CDR3 is TGTGCCAGCAGTCTTACTAGCGGCACCTACAATGAGCAGTTCTTC. Translation: CASSLTSGTYNEQFF.

The chain recombines TRBV10-3 with TRBJ1-1; 8 nucleotides match TRBD1. The V gene's germline CDR1 is ENHRY and CDR2 SYGVKD. V shed 5 bases, J shed 1 base, and the junction held 6 bases outside the gene matches. CDR3 length equals 15 residues. DNA of the CDR3: TGTGCCATCAGTACGACGGACAGGGCGAACACTGAAGCTTTCTTT. It translates to CAISTTDRANTEAFF.

This clone was seen a handful of times. In DNA, the CDR3 is TGTGCCAGCAGCGGGCTGTTCCAGACTAGCCTTAGCTCCTACGAGCAGTACGTC. Translating it yields CASSGLFQTSLSSYEQYV. This chain connects TRBV11-2 to TRBJ2-7, with TRBD2 matching over 7 bases. V was clipped by 5 bases and J by 0 bases; unmatched bases: 16. This CDR3 is built from 18 residues. The germline V gene encodes CDR1 SGHAT and CDR2 FQNNGV.

The chain carries TRBV19 and TRBJ1-1; no clear D gene. The V gene's germline CDR1 is LNHDA and CDR2 SQIVND (reference sequence). Trimming took off 3 bases at V and 7 bases at J, with 12 bases between the two ends. This CDR3 is 13 amino acids long. The CDR3 DNA reads as TGTGCCAGTAGTATCAACAGACAAAATGAAGCTTTCTTT. Its protein is CASSINRQNEAFF.

V usage is TRBV3-1 (or the pseudogene TRBV3-2) and J usage is TRBJ2-2; D may be TRBD2 (6 bases). V was cut by 4 bases and J by 5 bases, with 8 bases left in between. Germline CDR1 reads LGHDT; CDR2 reads YNNKEL (reference sequence). The CDR3 sequence is 13 residues long. The CDR3 sequence is CASSLLATGELFF. The CDR3 DNA is TGTGCCAGCAGCCTACTAGCTACCGGGGAGCTGTTTTTT.

The J gene is TRBJ2-2, the V gene TRBV6-5, with D maybe TRBD2 (5 bases). The CDR3 is 15 amino acids. V was shortened by 7 bases and J by 6 bases, with 18 bases between the two germline ends. Germline CDR1 MNHEY, CDR2 SVGAGI. CDR3 in DNA: TGTGCCAGCACTAAATATCTGGGCGGGCCCGGGGAGCTGTTTTTT. Amino acids: CASTKYLGGPGELFF.

This chain connects TRBV9 to TRBJ1-2; 7 nucleotides align to TRBD1. Germline assignment: CDR1 SGDLS and CDR2 YYNGEE. Trimming removed 9 bases from V and 5 bases from J; junction bases left unmatched: 19. The CDR3 consists of 16 residues. The CDR3 spells CANPHKKPGQIYGYTF. The CDR3 region has the DNA TGTGCCAACCCGCATAAGAAACCGGGACAGATTTATGGCTACACCTTC.

The chain combines TRBV28 with TRBJ2-3; 7 nucleotides match TRBD1. Germline trimming cut 10 bases from V and 2 bases from J; bases unmatched to any gene: 3. Germline V gene data show CDR1 as MDHEN and CDR2 as SYDVKM. The CDR3 has 12 residues. DNA for the CDR3: TGTGCCATCGACAGGGCCACAGATACGCAGTATTTT. The encoded protein is CAIDRATDTQYF.

V is TRBV9 and J is TRBJ2-5, with 14 bases identical to TRBD2. The V gene's germline CDR1 is SGDLS and CDR2 YYNGEE. The J segment lost 2 bases and the V segment lost 2 bases, leaving 11 bases of the junction unmatched. There are 19 residues in the CDR3. CDR3 amino acids: CASSVYAGLAGEVQETQYF. CDR3 in DNA: TGTGCCAGCAGCGTTTATGCGGGACTAGCGGGAGAAGTACAAGAGACCCAGTACTTC.

The chain links TRBV27 to TRBJ2-2, with TRBD2 matching over 9 bases. Unmatched junction bases numbered 3, after V lost 3 bases and J lost 4 bases. Per the germline V gene, CDR1 is MNHEY and CDR2 is SMNVEV (reference sequence). There are 15 residues in the CDR3. The CDR3 region has the DNA TGTGCCAGCAGTTTGGGTAGCGGGAGCACCGGGGAGCTGTTTTTT. Translating gives CASSLGSGSTGELFF.

CDR3 loop: CAWSSTGAWAQHF. The CDR3 DNA follows: TGTGCCTGGAGCTCGACAGGGGCTTGGGCCCAGCATTTT. The V and J genes are TRBV30 and TRBJ1-5; 8 bases are shared with TRBD1. Germline trimming cut 3 bases from V and 11 bases from J; bases unmatched to any gene: 9. The germline V gene encodes CDR1 GTSNPN and CDR2 SVGIG (reference sequence). This CDR3 contains 13 residues.

The chain has TRBV20-1 and TRBJ1-2; perhaps TRBD1 as D (6 bases). From germline, CDR1 is DFQATT and CDR2 SNEGSKA (reference sequence). Trimming removed 3 bases at V and 4 bases at J, with 12 bases between. The CDR3 extends over 13 amino acids. The CDR3 coding sequence is TGCAGTGCTAGTGCAGGGGACCTCTATGGCTACACCTTC. The encoded protein is CSASAGDLYGYTF.

The chain recombines TRBV10-3 with TRBJ1-1, with D possibly being TRBD1 (6 bases). The germline V gene encodes CDR1 ENHRY and CDR2 SYGVKD. V was shortened by 8 bases and J by 3 bases, with 13 bases between the two germline ends. This CDR3 region has 13 residues. CDR3 DNA sequence: TGTGCCATCGGCACGGGGGGGCACACTGAAGCTTTCTTT. Its translation is CAIGTGGHTEAFF.

The chain is built from TRBV6-1 and TRBJ2-1; TRBD2 is a possible D gene (5 bases). Germline assignment: CDR1 MNHNS and CDR2 SASEGT. V shed 3 bases and J shed 4 bases, with 19 bases lying between them. The CDR3 covers 17 residues. The CDR3 protein is CASSDLLGALNYNEQFF. DNA for the CDR3: TGTGCCAGCAGTGATTTACTGGGAGCCTTAAATTACAATGAGCAGTTCTTC.

The chain employs TRBV19 and TRBJ1-5; D is uncertain. V lost 6 bases and J 3 bases, leaving 12 bases between the germline ends. Germline CDR1 LNHDA, CDR2 SQIVND (reference sequence). This CDR3 region has 14 residues. CDR3 protein: CASRTDWANQPQHF. The CDR3 DNA is TGTGCCAGTAGGACGGACTGGGCCAATCAGCCCCAGCATTTT.

V is TRBV5-1 and J is TRBJ2-3, with 13 bases matching TRBD2. Germline trimming cut 3 bases from V and 3 bases from J; bases unmatched to any gene: 4. Germline CDR1 and CDR2: SGHRS and YFSETQ. The CDR3 has 16 amino acids. CDR3 nucleotides: TGCGCCAGCAGCTCGGGACTAGCGGGACGGACAGATACGCAGTATTTT. Translated, it gives CASSSGLAGRTDTQYF.

The chain carries TRBV4-2 and TRBJ2-3; 12 nucleotides agree with TRBD2. Germline V lookup: CDR1 LGHNA, CDR2 YNFKEQ. The CDR3 contains 16 residues. The ends lost 0 bases at V and 5 bases at J; junction bases unmatched: 3. The DNA for the CDR3 is TGTGCCAGCAGCCAAGAAGTACTAGCGGGAGGAGATACGCAGTATTTT. This sequence encodes CASSQEVLAGGDTQYF.

CDR3 sequence: CARTSGQASTDTQYF. CDR3 DNA: TGTGCCAGGACTAGCGGGCAGGCGAGCACAGATACGCAGTATTTT. V and J are TRBV27 and TRBJ2-3; 10 bases fit TRBD2. The CDR3 contains 15 residues. With 9 bases clipped from V and 0 bases from J, the junction kept 6 bases outside the gene matches. Germline V gene lookup returns CDR1 MNHEY and CDR2 SMNVEV (reference sequence).

The CDR3 is CASSTGNRDTIYF. DNA for the CDR3: TGTGCCAGCAGTACAGGGAATCGAGACACCATATATTTT. The rearrangement uses TRBV11-2 and TRBJ1-3, with D possibly TRBD1 on 6 matching bases. This CDR3 contains 13 residues. The ends were cut back, 6 bases at V and 8 bases at J, with 14 bases in the middle. Germline V lookup: CDR1 SGHAT, CDR2 FQNNGV.

This chain connects TRBV18 to TRBJ1-1, with D unclear. Trimming pared 5 bases from V and 0 bases from J, leaving 10 bases between. Per germline, CDR1 KGHSH and CDR2 LQKENI. The CDR3 is 14 amino acids. The CDR3 region is CASSTTNLNTEAFF. CDR3 sequence (DNA): TGTGCCAGCTCAACCACTAACCTGAACACTGAAGCTTTCTTT.

The rearrangement uses TRBV6-5 and TRBJ2-1, with 9 bases identical to TRBD1. The CDR3 loop spans 15 amino acids. The germline V gene encodes CDR1 MNHEY and CDR2 SVGAGI. V shed 8 bases and J 7 bases; nucleotides not matched to a gene: 12. The CDR3 DNA follows: TGTGCCAGCTGCCGACCGGGACAGGGCATGAATGAGCAGTTCTTC. Protein: CASCRPGQGMNEQFF.

A note on this clone: Mismatch with germline at one junction end may stem from a read error. The V gene is TRBV25-1, the J gene TRBJ1-2; maybe TRBD1 (5 bases). This CDR3 region has 14 residues. CDR1 and CDR2 (germline): MGHDK, SYGVNS. Here the CDR3 reads CASSAKDNARDFAF. The DNA for the CDR3 is TGTGCCAGCAGTGCGAAGGACAACGCCAGGGACTTCGCCTTC.

The chain has TRBV10-2 and TRBJ1-2; 7 nucleotides agree with TRBD1. V was pared by 6 bases and J by 6 bases, with 4 bases of the junction left unmatched. The CDR3 has 12 amino acids. Germline CDR1 and CDR2: WSHSY and SAAADI. CDR3 bases: TGCGCCAGCAGCCACGACAGGGATGGCTACACCTTC. Protein: CASSHDRDGYTF.

V and J are TRBV10-3 and TRBJ2-7; a possible D gene is TRBD1 (5 bases). CDR3 length equals 12 residues. Trimming pared 6 bases from V and 7 bases from J, leaving 13 bases between. Germline CDR1 is ENHRY and CDR2 is SYGVKD. CDR3 residues: CAISPGWYEQYV. The CDR3 DNA follows: TGTGCCATCAGCCCAGGGTGGTATGAGCAGTACGTC.